This TCR beta chain was found in a study of brain metastases from non-small cell lung cancer. The method was immunoSEQ multiplex PCR; TCRdb's version includes in-frame clones alone and lacks a portion of them. This table has 13,000 to 15,000 clones, around four fifths appearing once. CDR3 length: 16 amino acids. CDR1 and CDR2 from the germline V gene are MNHNY and SVGAGI (reference sequence). After removal of 2 bases from V and 4 bases from J, the junction contained 8 bases not matched to a gene. This clone has a single count. What it binds is unknown. Study-wide points: Metastases had sparse T cells but largely shared repertoires with primaries. Brain metastases had lower T-cell infiltration than primary tumors. Compared with their matched primary tumors, roughly two thirds of brain metastases showed expanded T-cell clones.

The sample taken for sequencing was primary lung tumor tissue. The rearrangement uses TRBV6-6 and TRBJ1-3, with 7 bases lining up with TRBD1. The sequence derives from a donor at least 40 years old with non-small cell lung cancer. CDR3 DNA sequence: TGTGCCAGCAGTTACCCTAAGGGGGCATCCGGAAACACCATATATTTT. It encodes CASSYPKGASGNTIYF.